The present entry profiles one TCR beta chain with its context. This sample is part of a study of T cell changes during pregnancy in multiple sclerosis. TCRdb's table, derived via immunoSEQ multiplex PCR, lists solely in-frame clones and lacks some. The data hold about 80,000 clones, with 89% observed a single time. The CDR3 contains 15 residues. V was cut by 9 bases and J by 7 bases, with 24 bases left in between. Looked up from germline, CDR1 is LNHDA and CDR2 is SQIVND (reference sequence). The sample in question was peripheral blood, obtained before pregnancy. The V and J genes are TRBV19 and TRBJ1-1; D possibly corresponds to TRBD1 (6 bases). The sequence was collected from a female donor with multiple sclerosis, enrolled in a pregnancy study. CDR3 nucleotides: TGTGCCAGCTCTGAACAGGGCGGGTATAAAGGTGAAGCTTTCTTT. Translation gives CASSEQGGYKGEAFF.